This is a list of T cell receptor beta chains from one sample in a study of blood T cell repertoires in COVID-19. Sequencing used immunoSEQ multiplex PCR; TCRdb keeps in-frame clones, though not all of them. The table shows more than 70,000 clones, with roughly 83% occurring only once. The sequencing input was peripheral blood. Receptors were obtained from a human donor in a cohort sampled during active COVID-19. Each CDR3 is given with its conserved first and last residue. The D gene is left open where the match is weak. Size is stated for part of the rows, as once, few or many counts, or as a class when the clone is expanded.

NA TRBJ1-2 TRBD1 TRBV19 TGTGCCAGTAGTCCAGGGGGGAACTATGGCTACACCTTC CASSPGGNYGYTF
NA TRBJ1-1 TRBD1 TRBV5-1 TGCGCCAGCAGCTCCAGACAGGGAGACACTGAAGCTTTCTTT CASSSRQGDTEAFF
NA TRBJ1-1 TRBD1 TRBV5-1 TGCGCCAGCAGCACCTCCGGGACAGCCATGAACACTGAAGCTTTCTTT CASSTSGTAMNTEAFF
NA TRBJ1-2 TRBD1 TRBV6-2/TRBV6-3 TGTGCCAGCAGTTCCGGGACAGGGAACTATGGCTACACCTTC CASSSGTGNYGYTF
NA TRBJ1-1 TRBD1 TRBV7-8 TGTGCCAGCAGCTTAGCGACAGGGACTGAAGCTTTCTTT CASSLATGTEAFF
once TRBJ2-5 TRBD1 TRBV2 TGTGCCAGCGGACAGGGGGCTGCGGAGACCCAGTACTTC CASGQGAAETQYF
once TRBJ2-3 TRBD2 TRBV3-1/TRBV3-2 TGTGCCAGCAGCCAAGATGTGGGGGGGGATACGCAGTATTTT CASSQDVGGDTQYF
once TRBJ2-7 NA TRBV6-5 TGTGCCAGCAGTCTGGGGGGGGCTTCCTACGAGCAGTACTTC CASSLGGASYEQYF
NA TRBJ1-3 TRBD1 TRBV7-2 TGTGCCAGCAGCTTACAGGGGGCGGAGGCTGGAAACACCATATATTTT CASSLQGAEAGNTIYF
NA TRBJ2-1 TRBD2 TRBV5-1 TGCGCCAGCAGCCCCCGGGGAGCGGGAGCTTTAACGCCCTACAATGAGCAGTTCTTC CASSPRGAGALTPYNEQFF
NA TRBJ2-1 TRBD2 TRBV6-2/TRBV6-3 TGTGCCAGCAGTTATCCCCGGGGACTAGCGGGAGTGGTTTACAATGAGCAGTTCTTC CASSYPRGLAGVVYNEQFF
once TRBJ1-6 TRBD1 TRBV28 TGTGCCAGCAGTTTAGGAGGGACAGGGTGGGCACCCCTCCACTTT CASSLGGTGWAPLHF
few TRBJ2-5 TRBD2 TRBV2 TGTGCCAGCAGTGGGACTAGCGGTCAAGAGACCCAGTACTTC CASSGTSGQETQYF
once TRBJ2-7 TRBD2 TRBV5-1 TGCGCCAGCAGCCCCAGTAGCGGGGAGATTTACGAGCAGTACTTC CASSPSSGEIYEQYF
once TRBJ2-3 TRBD2 TRBV19 TGTGCCAGTAGTACTTTCGGCGGGAGCGGGGATACGCAGTATTTT CASSTFGGSGDTQYF
NA TRBJ1-2 NA TRBV6-5 TGTGCCAGCAGCCCCCCACCGGGGGGCTACACCTTC CASSPPPGGYTF
NA TRBJ1-1 NA TRBV4-2 TGTGCCAGCAGCCAAGAGGGAGGAGACTCTGAAGCTTTCTTT CASSQEGGDSEAFF
NA TRBJ2-7 NA TRBV20-1 TGCAGTGCTAGTCGCGGCGGGGCGTACGAGCAGTACTTC CSASRGGAYEQYF
NA TRBJ1-4 NA TRBV5-1 TGCGCCAGCAGAGGAGGAAATGAAAAACTGTTTTTT CASRGGNEKLFF
NA TRBJ1-2 TRBD1 TRBV6-6 TGTGCCAGCAGTTACCCGACAGGGGCCGGAGGTGGCTACACCTTC CASSYPTGAGGGYTF
NA TRBJ1-1 TRBD1 TRBV9 TGTGCCAGCAGCGTAGCCCCGACAGGGGGCACTGAAGCTTTCTTT CASSVAPTGGTEAFF
NA TRBJ1-5 NA TRBV27 TGTGCCAGCAGTGAGTACAGGGCCAATCAGCCCCAGCATTTT CASSEYRANQPQHF
NA TRBJ1-5 NA TRBV12-5 TGTGCTAGCACTTCAGGACTCACCAATCAGCCCCAGCATTTT CASTSGLTNQPQHF
NA TRBJ2-1 TRBD2 TRBV10-3 TGTGCCATCAGTGAATTTGGGGTAGGCGGGGCCGGGACTACGAATGAGCAGTTCTTC CAISEFGVGGAGTTNEQFF
NA TRBJ1-1 NA TRBV3-1/TRBV3-2 TGTGCCAGCAGCATTAGCATGAACACTGAAGCTTTCTTT CASSISMNTEAFF
NA TRBJ2-5 TRBD2 TRBV15 TGTGCCACCAGCACGGGACTAGCGAGAGGTTACCAAGAGACCCAGTACTTC CATSTGLARGYQETQYF
NA TRBJ2-7 NA TRBV10-1 TGCGCCAGCAGCCTAGCACAGGGCCCCTACGAGCAGTACTTC CASSLAQGPYEQYF
NA TRBJ2-5 NA TRBV10-1 TGCGCCAGCAGTGTAGGGGCGAAAGAGACCCAGTACTTC CASSVGAKETQYF
NA TRBJ1-2 NA TRBV6-5 TGTGCCAGCAGTAACCAAGTACAAGCTAACTATGGCTACACCTTC CASSNQVQANYGYTF
once TRBJ1-1 TRBD1 TRBV5-3 TGTGCCAGAAGCCCAGGGGGCATCAGGGCGAACACTGAAGCTTTCTTT CARSPGGIRANTEAFF
once TRBJ1-3 NA TRBV6-5 TGTGCCAGCACCCGAGGCACATTCTCTGGAAACACCATATATTTT CASTRGTFSGNTIYF
NA TRBJ1-1 NA TRBV11-2 TGTGCCAGCAGCTTAGATCGAGGGGGAGCCGCTTTCTTT CASSLDRGGAAFF
NA TRBJ2-2 NA TRBV7-8 TGTGCCAGCAGCCTGACAACTGGGACCGGGGAGCTGTTTTTT CASSLTTGTGELFF
NA TRBJ2-5 TRBD1 TRBV10-3 TGTGCCATATCCCGGGACAGGGGTCAAGAGACCCAGTACTTC CAISRDRGQETQYF
NA TRBJ2-7 TRBD1 TRBV6-5 TGTGCCAGCAGAGGGGGCGGGTACGAGCAGTACTTC CASRGGGYEQYF
NA TRBJ1-5 NA TRBV19 TGTGCCAGTAGTATTAACCAGGAACAGCCCCAGCATTTT CASSINQEQPQHF
NA TRBJ1-4 NA TRBV2 TGTGCCAGCAGTCCAAATAACCCGGGTTTTAATGAAAAACTGTTTTTT CASSPNNPGFNEKLFF
NA TRBJ2-7 TRBD2 TRBV5-4 TGTGCCAGCAGCCCGGGACTAGCAGACGAGCAGTACTTC CASSPGLADEQYF
few TRBJ1-1 NA TRBV7-3 TGTGCCAGCAGCGGGCCTAACACTGAAGCTTTCTTT CASSGPNTEAFF
once TRBJ2-3 TRBD2 TRBV4-3 TGCGCCAGCAGCCGACTAGCGGGGGTCACAGATACGCAGTATTTT CASSRLAGVTDTQYF
NA TRBJ2-2 NA TRBV19 TGTGCCAGTCGGATAACAGGGTTAGGGGCCGGGGAGCTGTTTTTT CASRITGLGAGELFF
NA TRBJ2-5 NA TRBV27 TGTGCCAGCAGTTTATTAACGGGGGAGACCCAGTACTTC CASSLLTGETQYF
few TRBJ2-1 TRBD2 TRBV2 TGTGCCAGCACCTCGGGACTAGCGCGAAACAATGAGCAGTTCTTC CASTSGLARNNEQFF
NA TRBJ2-2 TRBD1 TRBV6-1 TGTGCCAGCAGTGAAGACTACAGGGGTAGCGGGGAGCTGTTTTTT CASSEDYRGSGELFF